One sample yielded the 7 T cell receptor beta chains listed below, sequenced in a study of monozygotic twins with inflammatory bowel disease. One entry per CDR3 protein, without DNA, is what TCRdb gives after re-calling the 5' RACE reads. The listing records 90,000 to 110,000 distinct CDR3 sequences. The material sequenced was blood. Receptor source: a human donor with ulcerative colitis or Crohn's disease, or a healthy co-twin of an affected twin (not recorded which).

The gene calls are TRBV20-1 and TRBJ1-2; TCRdb's assignment of TRBD1 cannot be checked, as there is no DNA. Germline CDR1 and CDR2: DFQATT and SNEGSKA (reference sequence). The CDR3 is made up of 13 amino acids. This chain's CDR3 is CSATPTGFYGYTF.

The rearrangement uses TRBV20-1 and TRBJ1-5. Germline V lookup: CDR1 DFQATT, CDR2 SNEGSKA (reference sequence). The CDR3 length is 16 residues. CDR3 loop: CSARVRGGSSNQPQHF.

The rearrangement links TRBV4-1 to TRBJ2-1. The CDR3 is 17 residues long. The germline V gene encodes CDR1 MGHRA and CDR2 YSYEKL. The CDR3 is CASSLRVDLLWGNEQFF.

This chain links TRBV10-3 with TRBJ2-2; TCRdb picks TRBD1, but there is no DNA to check that call. The CDR3 covers 15 residues. Germline V gives CDR1 ENHRY, CDR2 SYGVKD. The chain's CDR3 is CAISDRGQNTGELFF.

The gene calls are TRBV11-2 and TRBJ2-2; absent DNA, TCRdb's TRBD2 call cannot be checked. CDR1 and CDR2 (germline): SGHAT, FQNNGV. There are 16 residues in the CDR3. Here the CDR3 reads CASRIPGLAETGELFF.

V is TRBV28 and J is TRBJ1-5; TCRdb lists TRBD1, though no DNA is available to test this call. The CDR3 extends over 13 amino acids. Germline V CDR1 and CDR2: MDHEN, SYDVKM. CDR3: CASSLLQGGPQHF.

The chain combines TRBV7-3 with TRBJ1-1; TCRdb proposes TRBD1, but this gene call is untestable without DNA. The CDR3 is 15 amino acids. In germline, CDR1 is SGHTA, CDR2 FQGTGA. CDR3 sequence reads: CASSYDRGPFTEAFF.